The clone carrying this T cell receptor beta chain was counted at least ten times. Its cognate antigen is unknown. This record comes from a study of neurological immune-mediated disorders. Germline V gene sequence: CDR1 DFQATT, CDR2 SNEGSKA (reference sequence). After removal of 5 bases from V and 4 bases from J, the junction contained 5 bases not matched to a gene. CDR3 length: 13 residues. By 5'RACE with 10-nucleotide random UMIs, the cDNA was made. The yield of each sequencing run was over 170 million TCR-beta sequences from 15-18 subjects. TCRdb re-called the 5' RACE reads with MiXCR, one entry per CDR3 protein. This sample has roughly 61,000 distinct CDR3 sequences, with around 11% found just once. Study results and caveats: CDR3 amino acid sequences found in expanded clones were never shared across subjects, suggesting private repertoires in all groups. Falling below healthy controls, multiple sclerosis showed the least TCR clonal expansion, while HTLV-1-associated myelopathy showed the most.

As for time point: longitudinal time-point 1 (baseline). The receptor was derived from a male donor with HTLV-1-associated myelopathy (HAM/TSP). Input material: PBMCs. This sequence joins TRBV20-1 and TRBJ1-5, with 7 bases fitting TRBD1. The CDR3 spells CSASGTENQPQHF. CDR3 sequence (DNA): TGCAGTGCTTCCGGGACAGAGAATCAGCCCCAGCATTTT.